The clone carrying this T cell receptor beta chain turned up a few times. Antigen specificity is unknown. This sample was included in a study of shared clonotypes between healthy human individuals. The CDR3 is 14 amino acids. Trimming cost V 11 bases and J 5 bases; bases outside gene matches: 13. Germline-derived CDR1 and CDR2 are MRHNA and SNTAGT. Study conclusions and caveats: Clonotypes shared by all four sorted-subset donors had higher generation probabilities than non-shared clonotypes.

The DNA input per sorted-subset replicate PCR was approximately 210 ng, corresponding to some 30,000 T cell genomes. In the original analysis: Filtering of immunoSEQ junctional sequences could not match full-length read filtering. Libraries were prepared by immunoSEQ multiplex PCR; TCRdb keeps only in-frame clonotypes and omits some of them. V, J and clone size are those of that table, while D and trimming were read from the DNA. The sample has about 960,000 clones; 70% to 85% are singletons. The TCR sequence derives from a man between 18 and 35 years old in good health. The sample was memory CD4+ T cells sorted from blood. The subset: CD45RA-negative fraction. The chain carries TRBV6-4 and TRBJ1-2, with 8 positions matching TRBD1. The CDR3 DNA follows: TGTGCCGGGGGTGCAGGACAGGGAATGTATGGCTACACCTTC. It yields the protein CAGGAGQGMYGYTF.